These 21 T cell receptor beta chains originate from one sample sequenced in a study of Graves' ophthalmopathy and Graves' hyperthyroidism. Amplification of TCR beta CDR3 regions used RNA transcripts. HTBI-primed first-round RT-PCR preceded second-round multiplex PCR. TCRdb re-derived calls from the multiplex PCR reads in MiXCR, one entry per CDR3 protein. The table shows around 1.1 million distinct CDR3 sequences, with 35% to 40% occurring only once. Sequenced: peripheral blood or thyroid tissue (not recorded which). The receptors originated from an adult man with Graves' hyperthyroidism.

Only a few counts were recorded for this clonotype. The rearrangement uses TRBV6-1 and TRBJ2-5; possibly TRBD2 for D (6 bases). V dropped 1 base and J dropped 4 bases, with 16 bases sitting between them. The CDR3 loop spans 16 amino acids. Germline loops: CDR1 MNHNS, CDR2 SASEGT. The CDR3 protein is CASSEEAGLKRETQYF. The CDR3 DNA is TGTGCCAGCAGTGAAGAGGCGGGGCTGAAAAGAGAGACCCAGTACTTC.

This clonotype was recorded many times. This chain joins TRBV20-1 and TRBJ2-7; TRBD2 matches at 10 bases. The CDR3 is 16 amino acids. V lost 5 bases and J lost 2; bases outside the gene matches: 12. Germline V gene data show CDR1 as DFQATT and CDR2 as SNEGSKA (reference sequence). The DNA for the CDR3 is TGCAGTGCTGACTCCGGTCGTAGCGGGAGGCCCTACGAGCAGTACTTC. The encoded protein is CSADSGRSGRPYEQYF.

As to this clonotype: This clone may be a read error of a much larger clone one base away. V and J are TRBV7-9 and TRBJ2-5; D remains unclear. Germline V lookup: CDR1 SEHNR, CDR2 FQNEAQ (reference sequence). The CDR3 is 14 residues long. The CDR3 protein is CASSLRQAQETQHF. The CDR3 DNA reads TGTGCCAGCAGCTTACGGCAGGCTCAAGAGACCCAGCACTTC.

This clonotype was seen many times. The chain recombines TRBV2 with TRBJ2-7; 12 nucleotides match TRBD2. CDR1 is SNHLY, CDR2 FYNNEI, per germline. The trim removed 6 bases at V and 6 bases at J, leaving 9 bases unmatched. There are 15 residues in the CDR3. CDR3 amino acids: CASSSRTSGAAEQYF. CDR3 DNA sequence: TGTGCCAGCAGCTCCCGGACTAGCGGGGCTGCCGAGCAGTACTTC.

This clonotype was observed a single time. J is TRBJ2-5 and V is TRBV10-3, with 9 bases aligning to TRBD1. Trimming took 5 bases from V and 11 from J; bases not matched to a gene: 12. This CDR3 is built from 14 residues. Germline values: CDR1 ENHRY, CDR2 SYGVKD. The CDR3 nucleotides read TGTGCCATCAGTACAGTCAGACAGGGGGGCGGGCAGTACTTC. Translation: CAISTVRQGGGQYF.

V gene TRBV24-1 combines with J gene TRBJ2-5; the D gene is possibly TRBD1 (6 bases). Looked up from germline, CDR1 is KGHDR and CDR2 is SFDVKD. The CDR3 covers 14 residues. The germline V and J ends were trimmed by 3 bases and 2 bases, with 9 bases remaining between them. This CDR3 is CATSDTGKQETQYF. The CDR3 coding sequence is TGTGCCACCAGTGATACAGGGAAACAAGAGACCCAGTACTTC.

J is TRBJ2-5 and V is TRBV7-9, with 13 bases fitting TRBD2. The CDR3 loop spans 14 amino acids. V was pared by 11 bases and J by 1 base, with 4 bases of the junction left unmatched. In germline, CDR1 is SEHNR, CDR2 FQNEAQ (reference sequence). The DNA of the CDR3 is TGTGCCCCCGGACTAGCGGGGGCCCAAGAGACCCAGTACTTC. This gives the protein CAPGLAGAQETQYF.

This clonotype was seen many times. The chain links TRBV10-3 to TRBJ2-7, with a tentative D call TRBD2 (7 bases). The CDR3 spans 14 residues. V gave up 3 bases and J gave up 0 bases, with 9 bases separating them. Germline-derived CDR1 and CDR2 are ENHRY and SYGVKD. In DNA, the CDR3 is TGTGCCATCAGTGATAGGGGGGGCTCCTACGAGCAGTACTTC. This translates into CAISDRGGSYEQYF.

A word on this clonotype: This may be a read error, as it is one base from a much larger clone. This chain links TRBV24-1 with TRBJ2-7, with D perhaps TRBD1 (5 bases). V dropped 4 bases and J dropped 5 bases, with 11 bases sitting between them. Germline CDR1 reads KGHDR; CDR2 reads SFDVKD. The CDR3 loop spans 13 amino acids. In nucleotides, the CDR3 is TGTGCCACCAGTGAGGGGCAGGGTGACGAGCAGTACTTC. This encodes CATSEGQGDEQYF.

The chain recombines TRBV7-2 with TRBJ2-3; D assignment may be TRBD1 or TRBD2 (5 bases each). Between the trimmed V and J ends, which lost 4 bases and 5 bases, there was a span of 19 bases. The V gene's germline CDR1 is SGHTA and CDR2 FQGNSA. CDR3 size: 16 residues. The CDR3 spells CASSSRGDGTQDTQYF. The CDR3 region has the DNA TGTGCCAGCAGCTCCCGTGGGGACGGAACACAAGATACGCAGTATTTT.

At least ten counts were recorded for this clonotype. The J gene is TRBJ1-4, the V gene TRBV29-1; no clear D gene. Germline loops: CDR1 SQVTM, CDR2 ANQGSEA. V lost 0 bases, J lost 0 bases, and 11 bases lay in between. The length of the CDR3 is 16 residues. The CDR3, as DNA: TGCAGCGTTGAAGACTTCTCCACCGCAACTAATGAAAAACTGTTTTTT. Translation gives CSVEDFSTATNEKLFF.

This clonotype was observed once. V is TRBV10-3 and J is TRBJ1-4; tentatively, D is TRBD1 (5 bases). CDR1 and CDR2 (germline): ENHRY, SYGVKD. This CDR3 comprises 15 residues. With 10 bases removed from V and 0 bases from J, the gap between germline ends came to 15 bases. This CDR3 is CASTGTYATNEKLFF. The DNA of the CDR3 is TGTGCCAGTACCGGGACTTATGCAACTAATGAAAAACTGTTTTTT.

This chain joins TRBV12-3 or TRBV12-4 and TRBJ2-7, with D tentatively TRBD1 (6 bases). The CDR3 sequence is 18 residues long. Trimming removed 1 base from V and 0 bases from J, with 19 bases in between. The DNA for the CDR3 is TGTGCCAGCAGTTTAGTTCCTCCACAGGGATTCTCCTCCTACGAGCAGTACTTC. Its translation: CASSLVPPQGFSSYEQYF.

In this sample, this clonotype turned up a few times. The chain employs TRBV20-1 and TRBJ1-2; possible D gene TRBD1, 6 bases. The CDR3 is made up of 13 amino acids. Germline V lookup: CDR1 DFQATT, CDR2 SNEGSKA (reference sequence). V was pared by 3 bases and J by 4 bases, with 12 bases between. CDR3 protein: CSASHQGSYGYTF. The CDR3 DNA is TGCAGTGCTAGTCATCAGGGGTCCTATGGCTACACCTTC.

This clonotype showed up many times. A read error may explain this, as a much larger clone is one base away. The chain recombines TRBV29-1 with TRBJ2-5, with 7 bases that match TRBD1. Germline loops: CDR1 SQVTM, CDR2 ANQGSEA. The CDR3 spans 13 residues. Losses at the gene ends were 6 bases for V and 5 bases for J; bases not matched to a gene: 9. CDR3 bases: TGCAGCGTCGTCCGGACAGGACCGGAGACCCAGTACTTC. Translated, it gives CSVVRTGPETQYF.

The chain carries TRBV7-8 and TRBJ1-1, with TRBD1 as a possible D gene (5 bases). Trimming shortened V by 6 bases and J by 6 bases, and 23 bases separated the two germline ends. From germline, CDR1 is SGHVS and CDR2 FQNEAQ. This CDR3 is built from 16 residues. The CDR3 reads CASSYSIAGIRAEAFF. CDR3 nucleotides: TGTGCCAGCAGTTACTCGATTGCAGGGATTCGCGCTGAAGCTTTCTTT.

This clonotype was seen a handful of times. The V gene is TRBV12-3 or TRBV12-4, the J gene TRBJ2-5; D could derive from TRBD1 or TRBD2 (5 bases each). The germline V and J ends were trimmed by 6 bases and 4 bases, with 21 bases remaining between them. CDR3 length equals 16 residues. The CDR3 region is CASSTEGDLGGETQYF. The CDR3 DNA reads as TGTGCCAGCAGCACGGAAGGGGATCTCGGAGGAGAGACCCAGTACTTC.

There are many counts of this clonotype. This sequence joins TRBV20-1 and TRBJ2-5; a weak D match, TRBD2 (5 bases). This CDR3 contains 12 residues. V was pared by 0 bases and J by 7 bases, with 9 bases between. The germline V gene has CDR1 DFQATT and CDR2 SNEGSKA (reference sequence). CDR3 residues: CSARDLRGTQYF. DNA of the CDR3: TGCAGTGCTAGAGATCTTCGGGGGACCCAGTACTTC.

The chain has TRBV20-1 and TRBJ2-2; a possible D gene is TRBD1 (5 bases). Between the trimmed V and J ends, which lost 1 base and 6 bases, there was a span of 12 bases. Germline V CDR1 and CDR2: DFQATT, SNEGSKA (reference sequence). The CDR3 has 14 amino acids. The DNA for the CDR3 is TGCAGTGCTAGAGGGTCTGGACAAGCCGGGGAGCTGTTTTTT. Translating gives CSARGSGQAGELFF.

The J gene is TRBJ2-5, the V gene TRBV7-9, with a tentative D call TRBD1 (5 bases). CDR1 is SEHNR, CDR2 FQNEAQ, per germline (reference sequence). Deletions cut 5 bases from V and 7 bases from J, with 8 bases between. The CDR3 has 11 amino acids. DNA for the CDR3: TGTGCCAGCAGCCAGACAGTGACCCAGTACTTC. Amino acids: CASSQTVTQYF.

This clonotype was detected ten times or more. The CDR3 sequence is CASSPPGAHGANVLTF. Written as DNA, the CDR3 is TGTGCCAGCAGTCCCCCAGGGGCGCATGGGGCCAACGTCCTGACTTTC. The V gene is TRBV6-2 or TRBV6-3, the J gene TRBJ2-6, with D maybe TRBD1 (6 bases). The CDR3 is made up of 16 amino acids. Per the germline V gene, CDR1 is MNHEY and CDR2 is SVGEGT. Trimming shortened V by 5 bases and J by 3 bases, and 14 bases separated the two germline ends.